These 5 T cell receptor beta chains were sequenced from one sample in a study of monozygotic twins with inflammatory bowel disease. Using the 5' RACE reads, TCRdb records one entry per CDR3 protein without DNA. The table lists 440,000 or so distinct CDR3 sequences. The sequencing sample was made of blood. The receptors here all came from a human donor with ulcerative colitis or Crohn's disease, or a healthy co-twin of an affected twin (not recorded which).

V and J are TRBV7-2 and TRBJ2-5; as DNA is missing, the TRBD1 call by TCRdb cannot be tested. This CDR3 is 15 amino acids long. The germline gives CDR1 SGHTA, CDR2 FQGNSA. The CDR3 spells CASSRQTGLRETQYF. Combining the CDR3 with reference TRBV7-2 and TRBJ2-5 gives the whole variable domain GAGVSQSPSNKVTEKGKDVELRCDPISGHTALYWYRQSLGQGLEFLIYFQGNSAPDKSGLPSDRFSAERTGGSVSTLTIQRTQQEDSAVYLCASSRQTGLRETQYFGPGTRLLVL.

The J gene is TRBJ2-7, the V gene TRBV7-9; without DNA, the TCRdb call of TRBD1 cannot be checked. CDR1 and CDR2 (germline): SEHNR, FQNEAQ (reference sequence). This CDR3 has 13 residues. The CDR3 loop reads CASSPLSSYEQYF.

The genes are TRBV7-7 and TRBJ2-2; TCRdb's D call of TRBD1 is untestable without DNA. The CDR3 runs to 15 residues. CDR1 is SSHAT and CDR2 is FNYEAQ in the germline V gene (reference sequence). CDR3 region: CASSRTGGVTGELFF.

The chain has TRBV6-5 and TRBJ1-1; the D call from TCRdb, TRBD1, cannot be confirmed without DNA. From germline, CDR1 is MNHEY and CDR2 SVGAGI. The CDR3 covers 15 residues. CDR3 sequence: CASSLDPLGDTEAFF.

V is TRBV28 and J is TRBJ2-7. The CDR3 covers 15 residues. Germline V gives CDR1 MDHEN, CDR2 SYDVKM. The CDR3 spells CASSLPRAALFEQYF.